This is a list of T cell receptor beta chains from one sample in a study of blood T cells in healthy people across ages. Via MiXCR, TCRdb re-called the 5' RACE reads, giving one row per CDR3 protein. Of some 670,000 distinct CDR3 sequences in the sample, around 52% are singletons; the top ten hold approximately 13%. The sample consisted of blood. The receptor set was obtained from a woman older than 75 in good health. CDR3s leave out the opening cysteine and the closing phenylalanine or tryptophan.

j_gene | v_gene | CDR3aa
TRBJ2-4 | TRBV3-1 | ASSRQAGAAKNIQY
TRBJ1-4 | TRBV7-6 | ASSLIYREIGEKLF
TRBJ2-2 | TRBV20-1 | SATTSPNTGELF
TRBJ2-1 | TRBV4-2 | ASSTPGTSHEQF
TRBJ2-1 | TRBV29-1 | SARDSTYNEQF
TRBJ2-3 | TRBV29-1 | SVENSRQASSTDTQY
TRBJ2-4 | TRBV12-3/TRBV12-4 | ASSSTGLAKNIQY
TRBJ2-2 | TRBV7-3 | ASSLAQGAYPGELF
TRBJ1-5 | TRBV20-1 | SVSDRVSQPQH
TRBJ2-3 | TRBV4-2 | ASSQDRGLTDTQY
TRBJ1-1 | TRBV18 | ASSPGRHEAF
TRBJ2-6 | TRBV5-1 | ASSGLRGTSGANVLT
TRBJ2-7 | TRBV5-1 | ASSETTVYYEQY
TRBJ1-2 | TRBV18 | ASSQGTSSGYT
TRBJ1-4 | TRBV28 | ASSLLQGDSTNEKLF
TRBJ2-5 | TRBV20-1 | SAGTSGRSQETQY
TRBJ2-1 | TRBV6-2/TRBV6-3 | ASTRTDQYNEQF
TRBJ2-7 | TRBV3-1 | ASSQDRRMGGGHEQY
TRBJ2-1 | TRBV4-1 | ASSQMASGVYEQF
TRBJ2-5 | TRBV11-2 | ASSLALAGGRETQY
TRBJ2-5 | TRBV2 | ASSEALIGGPETQY
TRBJ1-6 | TRBV2 | ASSENRVGSPLH
TRBJ2-5 | TRBV25-1 | ASSDVVLHQETQY
TRBJ2-1 | TRBV6-2/TRBV6-3 | ASSYGGTSGRNEQF
TRBJ2-3 | TRBV29-1 | SVERGTTDTQY
TRBJ2-5 | TRBV20-1 | SASTDKETQY
TRBJ2-7 | TRBV20-1 | SATGLGSYEQY
TRBJ2-1 | TRBV15 | ATSLGAFDNEQF
TRBJ2-7 | TRBV20-1 | SARWVSTYEQY
TRBJ2-4 | TRBV12-3/TRBV12-4 | ASQIFTGTVKNIQY
TRBJ1-1 | TRBV10-3 | AISGDRGQNTEAF
TRBJ1-3 | TRBV13 | ASTVRGSGNTIY
TRBJ2-5 | TRBV29-1 | SVEIRAPGEQY
TRBJ2-3 | TRBV6-2/TRBV6-3 | ASSYGVVDRGSLGDTQY
TRBJ2-1 | TRBV7-2 | ASRLPPRKEQF
TRBJ1-1 | TRBV14 | ASKDGDSLLNTEAF
TRBJ2-7 | TRBV7-2 | ASSPTGRGTYEQY
. | TRBV29-1 | SGSQGGETQY
TRBJ2-4 | TRBV20-1 | SASPGAVAKNIQY
TRBJ2-2 | TRBV10-3 | AISESKAGTVSGELF
TRBJ1-2 | TRBV3-1 | ASSPKPGTTYGYT
TRBJ2-1 | TRBV29-1 | SVEDLTQGVGNEQF
TRBJ2-4 | TRBV12-3/TRBV12-4 | ASTPGQGAKNIQY
. | TRBV10-3 | AITADRAPYEQY
TRBJ2-2 | TRBV20-1 | SARRGGSNTGELF
TRBJ1-1 | TRBV12-3/TRBV12-4 | VSRAGQVNTEAF
TRBJ1-4 | TRBV5-5 | ASSLTATNEKLF
TRBJ2-5 | TRBV20-1 | SARAPQGAGETQY